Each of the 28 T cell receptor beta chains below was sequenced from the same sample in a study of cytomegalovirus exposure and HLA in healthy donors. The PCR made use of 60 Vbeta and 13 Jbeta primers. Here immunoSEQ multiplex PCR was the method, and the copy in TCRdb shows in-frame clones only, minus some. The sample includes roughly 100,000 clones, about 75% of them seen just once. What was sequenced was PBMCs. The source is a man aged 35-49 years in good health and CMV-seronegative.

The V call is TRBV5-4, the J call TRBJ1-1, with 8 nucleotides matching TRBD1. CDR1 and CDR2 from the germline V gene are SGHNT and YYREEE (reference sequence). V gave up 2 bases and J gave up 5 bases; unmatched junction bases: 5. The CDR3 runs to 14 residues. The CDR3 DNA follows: TGTGCCAGCAGCTTTACAGGGGGGGAAACTGAAGCTTTCTTT. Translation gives CASSFTGGETEAFF.

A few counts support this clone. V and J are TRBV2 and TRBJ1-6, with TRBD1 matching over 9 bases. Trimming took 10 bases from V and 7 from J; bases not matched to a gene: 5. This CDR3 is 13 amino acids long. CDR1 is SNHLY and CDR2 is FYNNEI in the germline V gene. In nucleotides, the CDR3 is TGTGCCACCGACGGGACAGGGAATTCACCCCTCCACTTT. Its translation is CATDGTGNSPLHF.

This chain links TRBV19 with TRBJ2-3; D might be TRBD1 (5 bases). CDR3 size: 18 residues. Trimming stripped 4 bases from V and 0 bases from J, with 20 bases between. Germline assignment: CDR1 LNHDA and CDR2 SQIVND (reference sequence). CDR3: CASSNSYETGASTDTQYF. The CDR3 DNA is TGTGCCAGTAGTAATAGCTACGAAACAGGTGCTAGCACAGATACGCAGTATTTT.

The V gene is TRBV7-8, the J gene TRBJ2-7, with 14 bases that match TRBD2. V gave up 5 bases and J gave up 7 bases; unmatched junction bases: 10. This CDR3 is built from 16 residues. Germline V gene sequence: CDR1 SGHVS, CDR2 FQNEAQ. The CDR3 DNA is TGTGCCAGCAGCAGGACTAGCGGGGGGCCGGGGGGAGAGCAGTACTTC. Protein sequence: CASSRTSGGPGGEQYF.

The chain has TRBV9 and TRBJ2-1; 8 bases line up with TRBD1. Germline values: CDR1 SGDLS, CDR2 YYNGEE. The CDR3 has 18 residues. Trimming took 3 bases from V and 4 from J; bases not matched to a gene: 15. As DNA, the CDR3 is TGTGCCAGCAGCGGGTCGGGACAGGTTGCGGGCTTTTACAATGAGCAGTTCTTC. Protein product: CASSGSGQVAGFYNEQFF.

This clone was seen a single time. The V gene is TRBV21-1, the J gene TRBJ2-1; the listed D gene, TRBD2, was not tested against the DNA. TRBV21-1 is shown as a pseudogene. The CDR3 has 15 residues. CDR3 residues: CASSVAGEVYNEQFF. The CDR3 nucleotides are TGTGCCAGCAGCGTAGCGGGGGAGGTCTACAATGAGCAGTTCTTC.

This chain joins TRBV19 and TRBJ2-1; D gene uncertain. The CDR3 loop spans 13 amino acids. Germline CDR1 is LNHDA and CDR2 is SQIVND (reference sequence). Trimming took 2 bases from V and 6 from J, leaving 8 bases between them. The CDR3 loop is CASSILRVNEQFF. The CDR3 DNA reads TGTGCCAGTAGTATATTACGCGTCAATGAGCAGTTCTTC.

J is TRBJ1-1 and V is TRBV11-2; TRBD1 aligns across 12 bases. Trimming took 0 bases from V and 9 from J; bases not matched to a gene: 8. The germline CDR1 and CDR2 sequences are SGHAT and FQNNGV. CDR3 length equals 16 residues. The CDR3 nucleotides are TGTGCCAGCAGCTTAGAGGGGACAGGGGGCGCCCGAAAAGCTTTCTTT. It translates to CASSLEGTGGARKAFF.

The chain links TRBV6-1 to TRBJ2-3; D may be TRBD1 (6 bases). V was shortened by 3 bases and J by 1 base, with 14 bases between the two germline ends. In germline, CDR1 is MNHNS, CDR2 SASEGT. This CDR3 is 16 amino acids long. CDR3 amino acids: CASSDGRGLGTDTQYF. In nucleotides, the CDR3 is TGTGCCAGCAGTGACGGCAGGGGCCTTGGCACAGATACGCAGTATTTT.

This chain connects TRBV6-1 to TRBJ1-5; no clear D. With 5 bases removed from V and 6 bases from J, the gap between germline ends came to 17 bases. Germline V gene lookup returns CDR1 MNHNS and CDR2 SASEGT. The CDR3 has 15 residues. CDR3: CASSLERASGQPQHF. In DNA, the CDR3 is TGTGCCAGCAGTTTAGAGAGGGCCTCGGGTCAGCCCCAGCATTTT.

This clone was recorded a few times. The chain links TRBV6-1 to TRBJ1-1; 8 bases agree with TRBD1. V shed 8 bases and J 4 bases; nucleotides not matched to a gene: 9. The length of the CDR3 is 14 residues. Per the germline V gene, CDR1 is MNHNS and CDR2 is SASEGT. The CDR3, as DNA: TGTGCCAGCCTCCCGGGGACAGGAAGCACTGAAGCTTTCTTT. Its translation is CASLPGTGSTEAFF.

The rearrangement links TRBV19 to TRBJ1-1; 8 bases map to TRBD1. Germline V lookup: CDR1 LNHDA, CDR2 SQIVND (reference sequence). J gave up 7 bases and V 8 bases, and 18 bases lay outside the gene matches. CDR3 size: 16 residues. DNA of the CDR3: TGTGCCAGTCAGACAGGACAGGGAAGGGGTGGAGTTGAAGCTTTCTTT. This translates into CASQTGQGRGGVEAFF.

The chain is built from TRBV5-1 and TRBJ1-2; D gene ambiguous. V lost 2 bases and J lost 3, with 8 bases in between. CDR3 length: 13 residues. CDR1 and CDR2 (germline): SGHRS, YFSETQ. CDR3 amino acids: CASSFREDYGYTF. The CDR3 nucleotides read TGCGCCAGCAGCTTCCGGGAAGACTATGGCTACACCTTC.

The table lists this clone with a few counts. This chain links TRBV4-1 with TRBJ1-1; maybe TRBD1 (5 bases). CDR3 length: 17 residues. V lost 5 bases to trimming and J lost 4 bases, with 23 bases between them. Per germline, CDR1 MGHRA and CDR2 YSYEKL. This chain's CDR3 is CASSYRDSPADFTEAFF. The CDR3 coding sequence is TGCGCCAGCAGCTACCGAGACAGTCCGGCGGATTTCACTGAAGCTTTCTTT.

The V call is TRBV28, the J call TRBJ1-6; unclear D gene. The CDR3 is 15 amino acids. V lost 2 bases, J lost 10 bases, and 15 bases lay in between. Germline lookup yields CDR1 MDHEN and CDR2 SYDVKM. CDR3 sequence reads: CASSLRGAQRSPLHF. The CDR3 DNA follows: TGTGCCAGCAGTTTACGGGGAGCCCAGAGGTCACCCCTCCACTTT.

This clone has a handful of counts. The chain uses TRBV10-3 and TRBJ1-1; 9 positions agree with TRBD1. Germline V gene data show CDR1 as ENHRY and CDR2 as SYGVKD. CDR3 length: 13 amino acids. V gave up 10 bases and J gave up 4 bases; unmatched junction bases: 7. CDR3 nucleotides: TGTGCCACGGGACAGGGCGGGAGCACTGAAGCTTTCTTT. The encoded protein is CATGQGGSTEAFF.

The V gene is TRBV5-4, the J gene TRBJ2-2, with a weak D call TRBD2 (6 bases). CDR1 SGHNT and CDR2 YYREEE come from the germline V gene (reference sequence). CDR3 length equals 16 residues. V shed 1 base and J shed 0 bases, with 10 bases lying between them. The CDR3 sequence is CASSLFAGTNTGELFF. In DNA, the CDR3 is TGTGCCAGCAGCTTGTTTGCGGGGACGAACACCGGGGAGCTGTTTTTT.

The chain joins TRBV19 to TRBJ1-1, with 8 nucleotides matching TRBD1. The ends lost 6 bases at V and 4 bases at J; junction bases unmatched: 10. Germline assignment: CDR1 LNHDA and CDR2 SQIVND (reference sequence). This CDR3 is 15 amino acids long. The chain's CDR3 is CASSRDRRGITEAFF. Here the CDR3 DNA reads TGTGCCAGTAGCCGGGACAGGCGGGGGATCACTGAAGCTTTCTTT.

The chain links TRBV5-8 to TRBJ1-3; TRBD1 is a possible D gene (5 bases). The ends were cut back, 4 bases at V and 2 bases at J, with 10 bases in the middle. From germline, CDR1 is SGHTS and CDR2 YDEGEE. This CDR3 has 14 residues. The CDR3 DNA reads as TGTGCCAGCAGCACGCAGGGTGCTGGAAACACCATATATTTT. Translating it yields CASSTQGAGNTIYF. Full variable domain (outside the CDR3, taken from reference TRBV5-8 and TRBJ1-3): EAGVTQSPTHLIKTRGQQATLRCSPISGHTSVYWYQQALGLGLQFLLWYDEGEERNRGNFPPRFSGRQFPNYSSELNVNALELEDSALYLCASSTQGAGNTIYFGEGSWLTVV.

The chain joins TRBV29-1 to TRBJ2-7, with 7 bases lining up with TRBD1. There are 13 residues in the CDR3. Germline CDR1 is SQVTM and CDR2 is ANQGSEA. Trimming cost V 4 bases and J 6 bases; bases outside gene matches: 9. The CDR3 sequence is CSVGQGQTSEQYF. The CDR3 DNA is TGCAGCGTTGGACAGGGCCAGACCTCCGAGCAGTACTTC.

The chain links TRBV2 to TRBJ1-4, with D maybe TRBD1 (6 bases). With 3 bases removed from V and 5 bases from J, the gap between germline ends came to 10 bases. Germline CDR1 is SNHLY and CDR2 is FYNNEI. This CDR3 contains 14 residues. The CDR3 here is CASSDGGGNEKLFF. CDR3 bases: TGTGCCAGCAGTGACGGGGGGGGCAATGAAAAACTGTTTTTT.

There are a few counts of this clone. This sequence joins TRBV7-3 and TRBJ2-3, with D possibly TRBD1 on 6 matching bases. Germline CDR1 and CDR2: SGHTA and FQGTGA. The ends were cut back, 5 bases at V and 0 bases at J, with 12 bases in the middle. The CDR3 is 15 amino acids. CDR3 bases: TGTGCCAGCAGCCTAGGACAGTTTAGCACAGATACGCAGTATTTT. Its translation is CASSLGQFSTDTQYF.

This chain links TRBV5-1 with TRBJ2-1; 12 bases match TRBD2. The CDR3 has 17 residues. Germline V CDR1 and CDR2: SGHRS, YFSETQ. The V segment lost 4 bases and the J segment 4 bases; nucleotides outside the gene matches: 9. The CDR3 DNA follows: TGCGCCAGCAGCCTAACTAAGACTAGCGGGGGATACAATGAGCAGTTCTTC. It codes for CASSLTKTSGGYNEQFF.

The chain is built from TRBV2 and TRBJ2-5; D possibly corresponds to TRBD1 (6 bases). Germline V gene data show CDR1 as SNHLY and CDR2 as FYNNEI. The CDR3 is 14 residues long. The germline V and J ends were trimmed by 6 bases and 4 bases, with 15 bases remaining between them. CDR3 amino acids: CASRITGSGETQYF. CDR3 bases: TGTGCCAGCAGGATTACAGGGTCCGGAGAGACCCAGTACTTC.

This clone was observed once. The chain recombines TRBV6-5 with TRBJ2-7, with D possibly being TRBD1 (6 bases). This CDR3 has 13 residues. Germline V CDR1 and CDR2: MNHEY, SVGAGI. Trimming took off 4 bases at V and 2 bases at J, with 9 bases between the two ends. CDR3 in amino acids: CASSLQGTYEQYF. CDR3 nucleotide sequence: TGTGCCAGCAGTTTACAGGGCACCTACGAGCAGTACTTC.

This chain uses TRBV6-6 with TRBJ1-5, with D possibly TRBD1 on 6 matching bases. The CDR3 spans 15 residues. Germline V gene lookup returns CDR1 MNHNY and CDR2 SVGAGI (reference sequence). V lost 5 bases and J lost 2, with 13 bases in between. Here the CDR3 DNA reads TGTGCCAGCAGTAAGGGGGTTGAGGGCAATCAGCCCCAGCATTTT. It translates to CASSKGVEGNQPQHF.

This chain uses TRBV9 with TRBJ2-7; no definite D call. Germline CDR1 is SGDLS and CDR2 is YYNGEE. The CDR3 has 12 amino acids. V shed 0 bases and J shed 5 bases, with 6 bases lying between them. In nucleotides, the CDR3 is TGTGCCAGCAGCGTAGACCGGGACGAGCAGTACTTC. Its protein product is CASSVDRDEQYF.

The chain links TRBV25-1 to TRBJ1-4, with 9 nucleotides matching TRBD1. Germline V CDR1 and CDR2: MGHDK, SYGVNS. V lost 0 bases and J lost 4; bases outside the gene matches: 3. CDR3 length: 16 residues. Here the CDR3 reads CASSEYSGQGNEKLFF. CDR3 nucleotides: TGTGCCAGCAGTGAATACTCGGGACAGGGTAATGAAAAACTGTTTTTT.